Listed below are T cell receptor beta chains from one sample, sequenced in a study of blood T cell repertoires in COVID-19. TCRdb's copy holds only in-frame clones and misses some; the assay was immunoSEQ multiplex PCR. Among around 280,000 clones listed, roughly 86% were seen once. The sample consisted of peripheral blood. These receptors were obtained from a woman aged 30 to 39 with COVID-19, enrolled during active disease. Each CDR3 is given with its conserved first and last residue. D genes are given only for firm matches. Clone size is given for some rows only: seen once, a few or many times, or a class if the clone is expanded.

d_call | j_call | v_call | clone_size | cdr3_aa | cdr3_nt
TRBD1 | TRBJ1-2 | TRBV5-1 | . | CASSLGDRGPANYGYTF | TGCGCCAGCAGCTTGGGGGACAGGGGACCTGCTAACTATGGCTACACCTTC
TRBD1 | TRBJ2-3 | TRBV6-5 | . | CAILDRGEDTQYF | TGTGCCATCCTGGACAGGGGGGAAGATACGCAGTATTTT
. | TRBJ1-2 | TRBV25-1 | once | CASTQRGFGYTF | TGTGCCAGCACCCAAAGGGGGTTCGGCTACACCTTC
TRBD2 | TRBJ2-3 | TRBV3-1/TRBV3-2 | . | CASSPSGAGTDTQYF | TGTGCCAGCAGCCCGAGCGGGGCGGGCACAGATACGCAGTATTTT
. | TRBJ1-2 | TRBV18 | . | CASSPQGEYGYTF | TGTGCCAGCTCACCACAGGGGGAGTATGGCTACACCTTC
TRBD1 | TRBJ1-5 | TRBV28 | . | CASSMTGMPQHF | TGTGCCAGCAGTATGACAGGGATGCCCCAGCATTTT
TRBD2 | TRBJ2-3 | TRBV7-9 | . | CASSSATGGGVTDTQYF | TGTGCCAGCAGCTCGGCGACGGGCGGGGGGGTCACAGATACGCAGTATTTT
. | TRBJ1-2 | TRBV7-9 | . | CASSSGGFNYGYTF | TGTGCCAGCAGCTCCGGGGGATTTAACTATGGCTACACCTTC
. | TRBJ1-1 | TRBV29-1 | . | CSVQTANTEAFF | TGCAGCGTTCAGACAGCCAACACTGAAGCTTTCTTT
TRBD1 | TRBJ1-2 | TRBV5-6 | . | CASSLRAGGRYGYTF | TGTGCCAGCAGCTTGAGGGCAGGGGGCCGGTATGGCTACACCTTC
TRBD2 | TRBJ2-1 | TRBV11-3 | once | CASSLSTPDDGLAVHNEQFF | TGTGCCAGCAGCTTATCTACCCCCGATGACGGACTAGCCGTTCACAATGAGCAGTTCTTC
. | TRBJ1-1 | TRBV5-1 | . | CASSLAGAGGTEAFF | TGCGCCAGCAGCTTGGCCGGCGCAGGAGGTACTGAAGCTTTCTTT
. | TRBJ2-7 | TRBV7-9 | . | CASGLSLIAEQYF | TGTGCCAGCGGCCTCAGTCTTATAGCCGAGCAGTACTTC
. | TRBJ2-2 | TRBV27 | . | CASSLLSGELFF | TGTGCCAGCAGTTTACTTTCCGGGGAGCTGTTTTTT